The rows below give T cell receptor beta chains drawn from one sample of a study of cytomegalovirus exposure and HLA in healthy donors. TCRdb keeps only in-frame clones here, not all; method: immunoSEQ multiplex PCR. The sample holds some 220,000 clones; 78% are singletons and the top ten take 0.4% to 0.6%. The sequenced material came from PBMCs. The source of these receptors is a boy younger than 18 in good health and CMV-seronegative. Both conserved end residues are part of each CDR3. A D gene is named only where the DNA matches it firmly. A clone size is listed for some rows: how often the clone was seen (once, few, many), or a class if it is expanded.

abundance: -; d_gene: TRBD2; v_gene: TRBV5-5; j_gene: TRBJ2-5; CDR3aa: CASSLALAGAQTQYF; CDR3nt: TGTGCCAGCAGCTTGGCGCTAGCGGGAGCACAGACCCAGTACTTC
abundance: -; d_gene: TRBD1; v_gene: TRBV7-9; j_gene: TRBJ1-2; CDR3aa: CASSLLRGVYGYTF; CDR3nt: TGTGCCAGCAGCTTACTCAGGGGGGTCTATGGCTACACCTTC
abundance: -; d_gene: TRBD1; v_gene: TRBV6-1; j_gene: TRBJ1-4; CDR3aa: CASSVEAQGGCLFF; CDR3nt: TGTGCCAGCAGTGTAGAAGCGCAGGGGGGTTGTCTGTTTTTT
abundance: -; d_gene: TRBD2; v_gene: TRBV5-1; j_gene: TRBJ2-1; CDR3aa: CASSRGLAGVVHEQFF; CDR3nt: TGCGCCAGCAGCCGGGGACTAGCGGGGGTAGTCCATGAGCAGTTCTTC
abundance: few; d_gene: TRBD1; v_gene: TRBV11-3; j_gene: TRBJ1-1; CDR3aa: CASSPRDRNMNTEAFF; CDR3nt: TGTGCCAGCAGCCCACGGGACAGAAACATGAACACTGAAGCTTTCTTT
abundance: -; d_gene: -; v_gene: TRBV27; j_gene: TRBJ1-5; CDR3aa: CASSLSTGSQPQHF; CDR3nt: TGTGCCAGCAGTTTATCGACAGGATCCCAGCCCCAGCATTTT
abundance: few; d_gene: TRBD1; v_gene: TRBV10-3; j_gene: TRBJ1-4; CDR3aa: CAISETGVLPGKLFF; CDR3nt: TGTGCCATCAGTGAAACAGGGGTTCTTCCCGGAAAACTGTTTTTT
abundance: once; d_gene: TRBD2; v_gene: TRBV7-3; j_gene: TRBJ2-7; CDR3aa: CASSMGGSYEQYF; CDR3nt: TGTGCCAGCAGCATGGGGGGGAGCTACGAGCAGTACTTC
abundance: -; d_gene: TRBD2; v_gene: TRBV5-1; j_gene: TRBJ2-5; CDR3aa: CASSYGLAGFGETQYF; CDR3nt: TGCGCCAGCAGCTACGGACTAGCGGGTTTCGGGGAGACCCAGTACTTC
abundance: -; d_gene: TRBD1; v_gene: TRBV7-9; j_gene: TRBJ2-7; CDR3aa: CASSFETGSEQYF; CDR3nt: TGTGCCAGCAGCTTCGAGACAGGGTCCGAGCAGTACTTC
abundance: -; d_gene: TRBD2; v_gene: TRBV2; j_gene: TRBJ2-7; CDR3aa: CASSESKITSGVLSYEQYF; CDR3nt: TGTGCCAGCAGTGAATCAAAGATCACTAGCGGGGTCCTTTCCTACGAGCAGTACTTC
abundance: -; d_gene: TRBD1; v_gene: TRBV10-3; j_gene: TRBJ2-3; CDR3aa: CAISGGQGHTDTQYF; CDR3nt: TGTGCCATCAGTGGGGGACAGGGGCACACAGATACGCAGTATTTT
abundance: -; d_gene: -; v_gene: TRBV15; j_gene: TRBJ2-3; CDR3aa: CATSRDGGIYTDTQYF; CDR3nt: TGTGCCACCAGCAGAGATGGGGGGATCTACACAGATACGCAGTATTTT
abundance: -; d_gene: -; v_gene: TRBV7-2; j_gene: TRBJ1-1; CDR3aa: CASSSVFFRNTEAFF; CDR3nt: TGTGCCAGCAGCTCAGTCTTTTTCCGGAACACTGAAGCTTTCTTT
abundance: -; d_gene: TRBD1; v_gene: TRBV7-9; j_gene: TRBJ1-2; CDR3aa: CASSAGGQGADYGYTF; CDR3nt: TGTGCCAGCAGCGCCGGGGGGCAGGGGGCGGACTATGGCTACACCTTC
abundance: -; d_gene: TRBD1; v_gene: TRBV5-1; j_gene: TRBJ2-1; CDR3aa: CASRTGQVVGSSSYNEQFF; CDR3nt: TGCGCCAGCAGGACAGGACAGGTTGTTGGGTCTAGCTCCTACAATGAGCAGTTCTTC
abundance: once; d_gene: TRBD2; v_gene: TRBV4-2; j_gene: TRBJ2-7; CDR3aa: CASSPRTRDYEQYF; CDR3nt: TGTGCCAGCAGCCCCCGGACTAGGGACTACGAGCAGTACTTC
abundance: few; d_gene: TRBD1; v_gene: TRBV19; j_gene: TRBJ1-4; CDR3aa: CASCFPIRPSGQSNEKLFF; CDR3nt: TGTGCCAGTTGTTTTCCCATTCGGCCTTCGGGACAGTCTAATGAAAAACTGTTTTTT